This note documents a single T cell receptor (beta chain) sequence. The antigen is not known. This sample stems from a study of OX40 agonist ivuxolimab in advanced cancers. Notes on the study in general: Both CD4+ and CD8+ T cell populations in blood had undergone clonal expansion by week 6 at 0.1 to 3.0 mg/kg. Compared with others, partial responders at 0.1-3.0 mg/kg displayed clonal expansion among the lowest.

The method was immunoSEQ multiplex PCR; TCRdb's version includes in-frame clones alone and lacks a portion of them. The table has about 83,000 clones, over 75% seen once. The CDR3 runs to 14 residues. V dropped 4 bases and J dropped 0 bases, with 9 bases sitting between them. Germline V gene data show CDR1 as SGHDN and CDR2 as FVKESK. The rearrangement links TRBV14 to TRBJ1-2, with D perhaps TRBD1 (5 bases). The TCR comes from an adult with an advanced solid tumor such as melanoma, head and neck, liver or kidney cancer. Sequences were derived from CD4+ or CD8+ T cells sorted from blood, sampled in a trial of the OX40 agonist ivuxolimab. This chain's CDR3 is CASSRDHTNYGYTF. DNA of the CDR3: TGTGCCAGCAGCCGGGACCATACTAACTATGGCTACACCTTC. Filled out from reference TRBV14 and TRBJ1-2, the complete variable domain reads EAGVTQFPSHSVIEKGQTVTLRCDPISGHDNLYWYRRVMGKEIKFLLHFVKESKQDESGMPNNRFLAERTGGTYSTLKVQPAELEDSGVYFCASSRDHTNYGYTFGSGTRLTVV.